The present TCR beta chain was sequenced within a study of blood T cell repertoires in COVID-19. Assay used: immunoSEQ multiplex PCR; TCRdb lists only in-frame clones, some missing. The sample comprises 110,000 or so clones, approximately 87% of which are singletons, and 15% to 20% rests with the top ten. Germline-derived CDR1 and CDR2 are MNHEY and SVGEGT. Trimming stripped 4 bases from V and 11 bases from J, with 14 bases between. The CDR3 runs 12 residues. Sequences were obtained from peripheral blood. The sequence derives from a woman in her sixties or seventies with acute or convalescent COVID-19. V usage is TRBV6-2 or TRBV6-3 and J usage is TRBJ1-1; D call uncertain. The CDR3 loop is CASSLSTQSAFF. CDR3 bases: TGTGCCAGCAGTTTAAGTACCCAGTCGGCTTTCTTT.